This T cell receptor beta chain was identified during a study of T cell repertoires in ileal Crohn's disease. Eligibility required adulthood, ileal or ileocolonic Crohn's disease and indicated ileocolonic resection. The repertoire was sequenced with immunoSEQ multiplex PCR; TCRdb's copy has only in-frame clones and lacks some. Here the sample spans 5,000 or so clones, about four fifths being singletons. CDR1 is SNHLY and CDR2 is FYNNEI in the germline V gene. The CDR3 contains 14 residues. V lost 2 bases to trimming and J lost 5 bases; unmatched junction nucleotides: 5. Sequenced sample: ileal tissue. The receptor was isolated from an adult with Crohn's disease. The chain has TRBV2 and TRBJ2-7; 8 positions agree with TRBD1. The CDR3 nucleotides are TGTGCCAGCAGTGAATCCCGGACAGGGAACGAGCAGTACTTC. As protein: CASSESRTGNEQYF. Drawing the rest from reference TRBV2 and TRBJ2-7, the complete variable domain is EPEVTQTPSHQVTQMGQEVILRCVPISNHLYFYWYRQILGQKVEFLVSFYNNEISEKSEIFDDQFSVERPDGSNFTLKIRSTKLEDSAMYFCASSESRTGNEQYFGPGTRLTVT.